This T cell receptor (beta chain) was sequenced in a study of T cell responses to AZD1222 COVID-19 vaccine. Study conclusions and caveats: Regions 160-218 and 743-854 dominated among vaccine-associated CD4 TCRs spanning spike. Donors in the cohort were predominantly white British and more often female, and clonal diversity was possibly underestimated.

TCRdb keeps only in-frame clones here, not all; method: immunoSEQ multiplex PCR. The sample holds approximately 180,000 clones; roughly 91% are singletons and the top ten take about 1%. V lost 8 bases to trimming and J lost 4 bases; unmatched junction nucleotides: 4. The CDR3 length is 13 residues. Germline V lookup: CDR1 SNHLY, CDR2 FYNNEI. As concerns this clone: Its antigen is undetermined.

The chain joins TRBV2 to TRBJ1-5; 8 bases are shared with TRBD1. This clonotype was obtained from an adult who received the MenACWY meningococcal vaccine as a control. Material: peripheral blood, obtained 28 days after the second dose of the MenACWY control vaccine. Here the CDR3 reads CASGQGENQPQHF. CDR3 coding DNA: TGTGCCAGCGGACAGGGAGAAAATCAGCCCCAGCATTTT.